This T cell receptor (beta chain) was profiled in a study of control samples from healthy donors and cancer patients. Using immunoSEQ multiplex PCR, the repertoire was profiled, and TCRdb retains in-frame clones only, with some absent. The table lists fewer than 90,000 clones, over 75% of them singletons. The V and J ends lost 5 bases and 6 bases, in that order; junction bases with no gene match: 5. The CDR3 contains 13 residues. CDR1 MNHEY and CDR2 SVGAGI come from the germline V gene. The TCR was taken from a woman aged 45-65 years in good health. Sequenced: blood. The chain couples TRBV6-5 to TRBJ2-3; 7 bases align to TRBD2. The CDR3 sequence: CASSSGAWDTQYF. CDR3 coding DNA: TGTGCCAGCAGTAGCGGGGCCTGGGATACGCAGTATTTT.